This TCR beta chain was found in a study of T cell repertoires in cytomegalovirus infection (dated by TCRdb to the late 2010s). The study in broad terms: Donor HLA type was relevant to the analysis, as public TCR beta signatures indicated carriage of CMV infection together with the matching HLA type. General findings and caveats noted by the study authors: In both this cohort and an independent cohort of 350 or so donors, the cumulative frequency of public TCR beta family members distinguished carriers of CMV infection plus the relevant HLA type. The ex vivo response was dominated by HLA-C-restricted CMV-specific TCR beta clonotypes, and the single most frequent clonotype in two of eight donors was supplied by these HLA-C-restricted clonotypes.

Ends trimmed: V by 8 bases, J by 9 bases; bases unmatched to a gene: 4. The CDR3 starts with the cysteine, ends with the phenylalanine, and has 11 residues. Here the CDR3 DNA is all that survives: 33 bases in frame from base 1. Sequences MNHEY (CDR1) and SVGEGT (CDR2) are obtained from the germline V gene. Instrument used: Illumina HiSeq 1500. TCRdb passed the public sequencing reads through fastp at Q25 and MiXCR, retaining productive beta sequences. Under each unique CDR3 protein, matching rows form one entry showing the most common genes and DNA. Within this sample are some 440,000 distinct CDR3 sequences, with approximately 30% of them counted one time only. Roughly 15% of the sample comes from the top ten. A few counts support this clonotype. Its antigen remains undetermined. Per-base qualities were not stored, and no clone one base away is much larger.

This chain joins TRBV6-2 or TRBV6-3 to TRBJ2-1; TRBD2 fits 7 bases in the junction. The specimen was PBMCs. This receptor was identified in a human donor in good health (CMV status not recorded). Some clones in this sample may be carry-over from other donors' samples. The encoded CDR3 is CASQGGGEQFF. At the DNA level, the sequence is TGTGCCAGCCAGGGCGGGGGTGAGCAGTTCTTC.